This TCR beta chain was obtained from a study of CD8 T cells in Susac syndrome. With random hexamers, reverse transcription was performed on about 0.5 to 1 ug of RNA. One entry per CDR3 protein, called by TCRdb with MiXCR from the immunoSEQ multiplex PCR reads. Of some 50,000 distinct CDR3 sequences in the sample, more than 85% were seen once. Between the trimmed V and J ends, which lost 1 base and 10 bases, there was a span of 10 bases. CDR1 is MGHDK, CDR2 SYGVNS, per germline. The CDR3 runs to 12 residues. The chain links TRBV25-1 to TRBJ1-1; D ambiguous. Sequencing was carried out using CD8+ T cells from PBMCs. The receptor's source is a human donor with Susac syndrome. This CDR3 is CASSEFGEGAFF. The CDR3, as DNA: TGTGCCAGCAGTGAATTCGGGGAAGGAGCTTTCTTT.